This record covers a single TCR beta chain. RNA and DNA were co-extracted from 20-30 mg of unsorted bulk tissue. The data stem from a study of tumor-infiltrating lymphocytes in primary liver carcinoma. The ends were cut back, 1 base at V and 11 bases at J, with 14 bases in the middle. From germline, CDR1 is SGHAT and CDR2 FQNNGV. This CDR3 contains 14 residues. Researchers generated TCR beta cDNA from approximately 500 ng of total RNA, relying on a constant-region primer. Three nested multiplex PCR rounds, a slightly modified ARM-PCR, produced the libraries for TCR beta. Each of the first two PCR rounds ran approximately 9 cycles with TRBV1-TRBV30 forward and C-beta reverse primers. TCRdb re-derived calls from the multiplex PCR reads in MiXCR, one entry per CDR3 protein. The repertoire consists of approximately 190,000 distinct CDR3 sequences, with approximately 80% occurring once and the leading ten covering 15% to 20%.

Sequencing was carried out using tumor tissue from primary liver carcinoma. The chain is built from TRBV11-2 and TRBJ1-4; D call uncertain. The source is a man in his forties or fifties with primary liver carcinoma and hepatitis B virus infection. In nucleotides, the CDR3 is TGTGCCAGCAGCTTAGGAAGCAGTCTTGATAAACTGTTTTTT. This codes for CASSLGSSLDKLFF.